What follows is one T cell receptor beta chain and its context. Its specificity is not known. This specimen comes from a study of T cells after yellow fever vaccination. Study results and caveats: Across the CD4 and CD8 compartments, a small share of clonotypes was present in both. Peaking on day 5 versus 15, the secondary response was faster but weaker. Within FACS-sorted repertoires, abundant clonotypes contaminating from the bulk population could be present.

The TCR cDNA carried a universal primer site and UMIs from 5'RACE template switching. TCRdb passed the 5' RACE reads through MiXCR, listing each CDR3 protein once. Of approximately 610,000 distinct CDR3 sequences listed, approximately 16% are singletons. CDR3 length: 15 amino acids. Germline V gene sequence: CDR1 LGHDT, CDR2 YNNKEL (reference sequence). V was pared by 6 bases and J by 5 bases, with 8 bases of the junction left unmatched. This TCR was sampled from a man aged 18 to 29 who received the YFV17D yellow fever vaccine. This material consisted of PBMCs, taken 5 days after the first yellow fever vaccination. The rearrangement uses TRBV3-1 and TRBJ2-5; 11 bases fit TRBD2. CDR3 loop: CASRIAGGPRETQYF. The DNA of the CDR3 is TGTGCCAGCAGGATAGCGGGGGGGCCTCGGGAGACCCAGTACTTC.